The T cell receptor beta chain described here comes from a study of CXCR4 blockade with PD-1 therapy in pancreatic cancer. No neoadjuvant therapy was given before resection to the patients supplying these archived tumor blocks. Whole-study results and caveats: Survival did not correlate with tumor clonality, which averaged around 0.13 versus 0.046.

Germline V gives CDR1 KGHSH, CDR2 LQKENI. This CDR3 contains 15 residues. V lost 6 bases and J 0 bases, leaving 12 bases between the germline ends. The data were produced by immunoSEQ multiplex PCR, yet TCRdb's version contains in-frame clones alone and is incomplete. The sample has 8,700 or so clones, less than 75% seen once. A remark on this clone: Its antigen is still unknown.

The chain carries TRBV18 and TRBJ1-3, with no clear D. The receptor comes from a human donor with pancreatic ductal adenocarcinoma. The sample was tumor tissue. The CDR3 loop is CASSPLRDSGNTIYF. DNA for the CDR3: TGTGCCAGCTCTCCCCTGCGGGACTCTGGAAACACCATATATTTT. Looking up the rest from reference TRBV18 and TRBJ1-3 gives the full variable domain: NAGVMQNPRHLVRRRGQEARLRCSPMKGHSHVYWYRQLPEEGLKFMVYLQKENIIDESGMPKERFSAEFPKEGPSILRIQQVVRGDSAAYFCASSPLRDSGNTIYFGEGSWLTVV.